The entry that follows covers one T cell receptor beta chain sequence. The sample is drawn from a study of blood T cell repertoires in COVID-19. About the study: From T cells, B-cell-depleted T cells, or PBMCs came the material, which was cDNA or gDNA.

Source study methods: Amplification of reference gene primers provided the estimated nucleated cell counts. The assay was immunoSEQ multiplex PCR, and TCRdb's table has in-frame clones only and misses some. V, J and clone size are those of that table, while D and trimming were read from the DNA. This sample has about 200,000 clones, with approximately 88% found just once. The study counted Cohort 3 donors as recovered given two negative PCRs, clearance, or symptom resolution. The CDR3 totals 16 residues. Germline V gene sequence: CDR1 LNHNV, CDR2 YYDKDF (reference sequence). The J segment lost 5 bases and the V segment lost 1 base, leaving 3 bases of the junction unmatched.

Sequencing input: PBMCs or T cells enriched from blood (not recorded which). The chain links TRBV15 to TRBJ2-1, with 12 positions matching TRBD2. The TCR comes from a young woman who had recovered from COVID-19. CDR3 DNA sequence: TGTGCCACCAGCAGAGCCAGACTAGCGGGAGACAATGAGCAGTTCTTC. This gives the protein CATSRARLAGDNEQFF.